The 18 T cell receptor beta chains presented below share a single source sample, sequenced in a study of cytomegalovirus exposure and HLA in healthy donors. Amplification used 60 Vbeta primers and 13 Jbeta primers. Data came from immunoSEQ multiplex PCR; TCRdb stores just in-frame clones and leaves some out. The repertoire includes some 150,000 clones, roughly 80% of them detected once, and 6.5% to 7% sits in the top ten. Sequencing used PBMCs. The origin of the receptors is a woman aged 40 to 50 in good health and CMV-seropositive.

This clone turned up a few times. The chain links TRBV6-4 to TRBJ2-2, with 10 bases fitting TRBD2. This CDR3 region has 15 residues. In germline, CDR1 is MRHNA, CDR2 SNTAGT. The trim removed 6 bases at V and 4 bases at J, leaving 5 bases unmatched. CDR3: CASSELAGSTGELFF. Here the CDR3 DNA reads TGTGCCAGCAGCGAACTAGCGGGGAGCACCGGGGAGCTGTTTTTT.

The chain uses TRBV6-1 and TRBJ1-5; TRBD1 might be the D (6 bases). Germline CDR1 MNHNS, CDR2 SASEGT. This CDR3 has 14 residues. Trimming pared 6 bases from V and 6 bases from J, leaving 15 bases between. In nucleotides, the CDR3 is TGTGCCAGCAGGGGAACAGGGCCAACTCAGCCCCAGCATTTT. Translating it yields CASRGTGPTQPQHF.

The J gene is TRBJ2-2, the V gene TRBV5-6; D not resolved. This CDR3 is built from 16 residues. CDR1 is SGHDT, CDR2 YYEEEE, per germline. The V and J ends lost 0 bases and 4 bases respectively, with 13 bases between them. DNA of the CDR3: TGTGCCAGCAGCTTGGACGGAATATGGAGCACCGGGGAGCTGTTTTTT. Translated, it gives CASSLDGIWSTGELFF.

J is TRBJ1-2 and V is TRBV7-2; 7 nucleotides match TRBD1. The CDR3 totals 15 residues. Germline CDR1 and CDR2: SGHTA and FQGNSA. After removal of 5 bases from V and 6 bases from J, the junction contained 12 bases not matched to a gene. Here the CDR3 reads CASSHGSDRADGYTF. DNA of the CDR3: TGTGCCAGCAGCCACGGGAGTGACAGGGCGGATGGCTACACCTTC.

V and J are TRBV5-6 and TRBJ2-2; no firm D call. Germline V gives CDR1 SGHDT, CDR2 YYEEEE. This CDR3 comprises 15 residues. V lost 0 bases and J lost 7, with 13 bases in between. CDR3 amino acids: CASSLGLSFDGELFF. In DNA, the CDR3 is TGTGCCAGCAGCTTGGGACTTTCCTTCGACGGGGAGCTGTTTTTT. The whole variable domain, filled in from reference TRBV5-6 and TRBJ2-2, reads DAGVTQSPTHLIKTRGQQVTLRCSPKSGHDTVSWYQQALGQGPQFIFQYYEEEERQRGNFPDRFSGHQFPNYSSELNVNALLLGDSALYLCASSLGLSFDGELFFGEGSRLTVL.

V and J are TRBV27 and TRBJ2-5; no firm D call. V lost 4 bases, J lost 0 bases, and 9 bases lay in between. CDR3 length: 14 residues. CDR1 and CDR2 (germline): MNHEY, SMNVEV (reference sequence). The CDR3 spells CASSSQRYQETQYF. In DNA, the CDR3 is TGTGCCAGCAGTTCGCAGAGGTACCAAGAGACCCAGTACTTC.

The chain uses TRBV2 and TRBJ2-7; the D gene is possibly TRBD2 (6 bases). Germline CDR1 is SNHLY and CDR2 is FYNNEI. With 2 bases removed from V and 6 bases from J, the gap between germline ends came to 14 bases. The CDR3 is 14 residues long. The CDR3 is CASSELTIGGEQYF. CDR3 DNA: TGTGCCAGCAGTGAATTGACAATCGGGGGCGAGCAGTACTTC.

The V and J genes are TRBV30 and TRBJ1-6; 8 positions match TRBD1. Trimming at V came to 3 bases and at J to 9 bases, leaving 7 bases not matched to a gene. The CDR3 has 14 residues. From germline, CDR1 is GTSNPN and CDR2 SVGIG (reference sequence). Here the CDR3 DNA reads TGTGCCTGGAGCTCAGGACAGGGTTCTTCACCCCTCCACTTT. This encodes CAWSSGQGSSPLHF.

In DNA form, the CDR3 reads TGTGCCAGCAGCCCCGGTTGGGGCTACACCTTC. Translating gives CASSPGWGYTF. This chain links TRBV6-5 with TRBJ1-2; D is unclear. CDR1 is MNHEY, CDR2 SVGAGI, per germline. The ends were cut back, 6 bases at V and 8 bases at J, with 10 bases in the middle. The CDR3 contains 11 residues.

The chain joins TRBV2 to TRBJ1-4; the match to TRBD1 covers 8 bases. The V segment lost 6 bases and the J segment 5 bases; nucleotides outside the gene matches: 5. CDR1 and CDR2 from the germline V gene are SNHLY and FYNNEI. The CDR3 has 14 amino acids. CDR3 protein: CASRSGQGNEKLFF. The CDR3 DNA follows: TGTGCCAGCAGATCAGGACAGGGAAATGAAAAACTGTTTTTT.

CDR3 region: CASTPGTGTYEQYF. The CDR3 DNA reads TGTGCCAGCACTCCCGGGACAGGCACCTACGAGCAGTACTTC. The V and J genes are TRBV6-5 and TRBJ2-7; 8 nucleotides match TRBD1. The CDR3 length is 14 residues. The germline CDR1 and CDR2 sequences are MNHEY and SVGAGI. Losses at the gene ends were 7 bases for V and 2 bases for J; bases not matched to a gene: 7.

CDR3 region: CASQPQGRKTAQYF. CDR3 coding DNA: TGTGCCAGTCAGCCCCAAGGGAGAAAAACGGCGCAGTATTTT. This chain connects TRBV19 to TRBJ2-3, with D possibly being TRBD2 (5 bases). Per germline, CDR1 LNHDA and CDR2 SQIVND (reference sequence). Trimming cost V 8 bases and J 10 bases, with 22 bases left between them. The CDR3 covers 14 residues.

The chain couples TRBV5-4 to TRBJ1-6; D is unresolved. The length of the CDR3 is 14 residues. In germline, CDR1 is SGHNT, CDR2 YYREEE (reference sequence). V was pared by 6 bases and J by 12 bases, with 19 bases between. The DNA of the CDR3 is TGTGCCAGCAACATGGCCGGGGAAGGGAAACCCCTCCACTTT. It translates to CASNMAGEGKPLHF.

This sequence joins TRBV5-1 and TRBJ2-1; D might be TRBD1 (6 bases). The CDR3 runs to 15 residues. Trimming removed 0 bases at V and 6 bases at J, with 13 bases between. CDR1 is SGHRS and CDR2 is YFSETQ in the germline V gene. In DNA, the CDR3 is TGCGCCAGCAGCTTGGACCCAGGGGTCGGCAATGAGCAGTTCTTC. This translates into CASSLDPGVGNEQFF. The variable domain in full, completed from reference TRBV5-1 and TRBJ2-1, reads KAGVTQTPRYLIKTRGQQVTLSCSPISGHRSVSWYQQTPGQGLQFLFEYFSETQRNKGNFPGRFSGRQFSNSRSEMNVSTLELGDSALYLCASSLDPGVGNEQFFGPGTRLTVL.

The chain combines TRBV4-2 with TRBJ2-3; D is unclear. The germline V gene encodes CDR1 LGHNA and CDR2 YNFKEQ. Trimming stripped 0 bases from V and 0 bases from J, with 10 bases between. CDR3 length equals 16 residues. This CDR3 is CASSQDGGQSTDTQYF. In DNA, the CDR3 is TGTGCCAGCAGCCAAGATGGCGGTCAAAGCACAGATACGCAGTATTTT.

This clone was observed a handful of times. The chain links TRBV6-1 to TRBJ1-2; a possible D gene is TRBD1 (5 bases). Trimming shortened V by 3 bases and J by 4 bases, and 6 bases separated the two germline ends. This CDR3 region has 12 residues. Germline-derived CDR1 and CDR2 are MNHNS and SASEGT. The CDR3 here is CASSDDSYGYTF. CDR3 nucleotides: TGTGCCAGCAGTGATGACAGCTATGGCTACACCTTC.

V is TRBV2 and J is TRBJ2-7; D possibly corresponds to TRBD1 (6 bases). CDR3 length: 12 residues. CDR1 SNHLY and CDR2 FYNNEI come from the germline V gene. V dropped 6 bases and J dropped 9 bases, with 15 bases sitting between them. CDR3 region: CASRGQSTRQYF. CDR3 bases: TGTGCCAGCAGGGGACAAAGTACACGGCAGTACTTC. Full variable domain (missing parts from reference TRBV2 and TRBJ2-7): EPEVTQTPSHQVTQMGQEVILRCVPISNHLYFYWYRQILGQKVEFLVSFYNNEISEKSEIFDDQFSVERPDGSNFTLKIRSTKLEDSAMYFCASRGQSTRQYFGPGTRLTVT.

This clone was seen a single time. J is TRBJ1-4 and V is TRBV7-3; no reliable D call. V was cut by 6 bases and J by 0 bases, with 5 bases left in between. The length of the CDR3 is 13 residues. Germline values: CDR1 SGHTA, CDR2 FQGTGA. CDR3 protein: CASSRSTNEKLFF. The CDR3 DNA follows: TGTGCCAGCAGTCGGTCAACTAATGAAAAACTGTTTTTT.